These T cell receptor beta chains were read from a single sample in a study of Ad26.COV2.S vaccination and SARS-CoV-2 variants. Sequencing was performed with immunoSEQ multiplex PCR; in TCRdb, only in-frame clones are kept and a portion is missing. The table lists approximately 280,000 clones, 80% to 90% of them singletons. This material consisted of peripheral blood, taken in a trial of Ad26.COV2.S vaccine versus placebo. These receptors were collected from a person aged 18 to 59 who received the Ad26.COV2.S COVID-19 vaccine or a placebo. CDR3s include the opening cysteine and the closing phenylalanine or tryptophan. The D gene is left open where the match is weak. Clone size appears in some rows only: once, few, many, or a class for an expanded clone.

TRBD1,TRBJ2-2,TRBV9,-,CASSPTTTGAGNTGELFF,TGTGCCAGCAGCCCCACTACTACAGGGGCCGGCAACACCGGGGAGCTGTTTTTT
-,TRBJ1-1,TRBV6-6,-,CASIYGNTEAFF,TGTGCCAGCATATATGGAAACACTGAAGCTTTCTTT
TRBD2,TRBJ2-7,TRBV6-6,-,CASRLAGTYEQYF,TGTGCCAGCAGACTAGCGGGTACCTACGAGCAGTACTTC
-,TRBJ2-1,TRBV18,-,CASSPIAYNEQFF,TGTGCCAGCTCACCAATCGCGTACAATGAGCAGTTCTTC
TRBD1,TRBJ1-5,TRBV5-6,-,CASSKDRGNQPQHF,TGTGCCAGCAGCAAGGACAGGGGGAATCAGCCCCAGCATTTT
-,TRBJ2-5,TRBV3-1/TRBV3-2,-,CASSQVSSRGGETQYF,TGTGCCAGCAGCCAAGTTTCTAGCCGAGGGGGAGAGACCCAGTACTTC
TRBD1,TRBJ2-5,TRBV5-6,-,CASSPNTGAQETQYF,TGTGCCAGCAGCCCGAATACAGGGGCCCAAGAGACCCAGTACTTC
TRBD2,TRBJ2-2,TRBV30,-,CAWSPFAGVVGELFF,TGTGCCTGGAGTCCCTTTGCGGGAGTAGTCGGGGAGCTGTTTTTT
-,TRBJ1-1,TRBV12-3/TRBV12-4,once,CASGANTEAFF,TGTGCCAGCGGGGCCAACACTGAAGCTTTCTTT
-,TRBJ1-5,TRBV28,-,CASTPSGSIRGQPQHF,TGTGCCAGCACTCCTTCGGGGTCCATCCGGGGTCAGCCCCAGCATTTT
-,TRBJ1-1,TRBV7-8,-,CASSFSVGTEAFF,TGTGCCAGCAGCTTCTCGGTGGGAACTGAAGCTTTCTTT
-,TRBJ2-7,TRBV7-9,-,CASSLAGQLYEQYF,TGTGCCAGCAGCTTAGCCGGACAACTCTACGAGCAGTACTTC
TRBD2,TRBJ2-1,TRBV5-4,-,CASSLDSGAYNEQFF,TGTGCCAGCAGCTTGGATAGCGGGGCCTACAATGAGCAGTTCTTC
-,TRBJ2-7,TRBV6-5,once,CASSPGKVYEQYF,TGTGCCAGCAGCCCAGGGAAAGTCTACGAGCAGTACTTC